Presented here are 18 T cell receptor beta chains from one specimen sequenced in a study of metastatic and nonmetastatic thyroid tumors. Prior to thyroid surgery, none of the patients had received any treatment. TCRdb re-clonotyped the PCR reads through MiXCR. This sample has approximately 82,000 clones; approximately 12% occur once, and the top ten carry roughly 10%. The sample comprised tumor tissue. The receptors stem from a female donor with papillary thyroid cancer or a benign thyroid nodule (not recorded which). Some clones in this sample may be carry-over from other donors' samples.

This clone was detected ten times or more. The chain has TRBV20-1 and TRBJ2-2; a weak D match, TRBD2 (6 bases). CDR3 length equals 15 residues. Trimming removed 1 base at V and 0 bases at J, with 9 bases between. The germline V gene has CDR1 DFQATT and CDR2 SNEGSKA (reference sequence). CDR3 sequence reads: CSARVGGTNTGELFF. CDR3 sequence (DNA): TGCAGTGCTAGAGTGGGCGGGACGAACACCGGGGAGCTGTTTTTT.

Ten or more counts support this clone. This sequence joins TRBV3-1 and TRBJ2-5, with unresolved D. The CDR3 is 12 amino acids. The germline V and J ends were trimmed by 2 bases and 5 bases, with 6 bases remaining between them. Per the germline V gene, CDR1 is LGHDT and CDR2 is YNNKEL (reference sequence). This chain's CDR3 is CASSQLLETQYF. CDR3 DNA sequence: TGTGCCAGCAGCCAACTGCTCGAGACCCAGTACTTC.

In its sample, this clone was seen a few times. Just one base apart from a much larger clone, this may be a read error. This chain links TRBV18 with TRBJ2-1; the D call may be TRBD1 or TRBD2 (5 bases each). Per the germline V gene, CDR1 is KGHSH and CDR2 is LQKENI. The CDR3 length is 11 residues. The CDR3 is CASSRGDEQLF. The CDR3 DNA reads TGTGCCAGCTCACGAGGGGATGAGCAGCTCTTC.

This clone was detected many times. The junction shows a germline mismatch at one end, possibly a read error. The rearrangement links TRBV24-1 to TRBJ2-3; perhaps D is TRBD1 or TRBD2 (5 bases each). The CDR3 is 12 amino acids. The germline CDR1 and CDR2 sequences are KGHDR and SFDVKD. The CDR3 loop reads CATSDLGDRPHF. CDR3 coding DNA: TGTGCCACCAGTGATTTGGGGGACCGCCCACATTTT.

The V gene is TRBV11-2, the J gene TRBJ2-7; D not certain. CDR1 is SGHAT and CDR2 is FQNNGV in the germline V gene. CDR3 size: 15 residues. V lost 0 bases to trimming and J lost 5 bases, with 14 bases between them. CDR3 protein: CASSLDLWFWNEQYF. The CDR3 DNA sequence: TGTGCCAGCAGCTTAGATCTGTGGTTTTGGAACGAGCAGTACTTC. The full variable domain, rest sourced from reference TRBV11-2 and TRBJ2-7, is EAGVAQSPRYKIIEKRQSVAFWCNPISGHATLYWYQQILGQGPKLLIQFQNNGVVDDSQLPKDRFSAERLKGVDSTLKIQPAKLEDSAVYLCASSLDLWFWNEQYFGPGTRLTVT.

In regard to this clone: A much larger clone lies a single base off, so this may be a read error. The V call is TRBV20-1, the J call TRBJ1-6, with no clear D. Per germline, CDR1 DFQATT and CDR2 SNEGSKA (reference sequence). This CDR3 contains 13 residues. DNA for the CDR3: TGCAGTGCGCCGGCAGGCTATAATTCACCCCCCCACTTT. Its protein is CSAPAGYNSPPHF.

Many counts were recorded for this clone. The V call is TRBV7-9, the J call TRBJ2-3, with 8 bases fitting TRBD2. CDR1 SEHNR and CDR2 FQNEAQ come from the germline V gene (reference sequence). The CDR3 covers 15 residues. After removal of 4 bases from V and 2 bases from J, the junction contained 5 bases not matched to a gene. CDR3 amino acids: CASSYIAGNTDTQYF. In DNA form, the CDR3 reads TGTGCCAGCAGCTACATAGCGGGAAACACAGATACGCAGTATTTT. Based on the CDR3 plus reference TRBV7-9 and TRBJ2-3, the full variable domain is DTGVSQNPRHKITKRGQNVTFRCDPISEHNRLYWYRQTLGQGPEFLTYFQNEAQLEKSRLLSDRFSAERPKGSFSTLEIQRTEQGDSAMYLCASSYIAGNTDTQYFGPGTRLTVL.

This clone was counted at least ten times. The DNA for the CDR3 is TGTGCCAGCAGTTCACACTACGAGCAGTACTTC. Encoded protein: CASSSHYEQYF. The rearrangement uses TRBV28 and TRBJ2-7, with D unresolved. Trimming left V 4 bases short and J 3 bases short, with 4 bases between. There are 11 residues in the CDR3. Germline assignment: CDR1 MDHEN and CDR2 SYDVKM.

This clone has ten or more counts. The rearrangement uses TRBV6-5 and TRBJ2-7; no clear D. The ends were cut back, 0 bases at V and 2 bases at J, with 17 bases in the middle. Per the germline V gene, CDR1 is MNHEY and CDR2 is SVGAGI. The CDR3 contains 17 residues. Written as DNA, the CDR3 is TGTGCCAGCAGTTACTCCCGTGTACTCGGGCGTACCTACGAGCAGTACTTC. Translation gives CASSYSRVLGRTYEQYF.

Ten or more counts support this clone. The chain links TRBV30 to TRBJ2-5, with D unresolved. The ends were cut back, 7 bases at V and 2 bases at J, with 11 bases in the middle. The CDR3 is made up of 12 amino acids. Germline CDR1 and CDR2: GTSNPN and SVGIG (reference sequence). The CDR3 protein is CAYQGQQETQYF. In DNA form, the CDR3 reads TGTGCCTACCAAGGGCAGCAAGAGACCCAGTACTTC. Based on the CDR3 plus reference TRBV30 and TRBJ2-5, the full variable domain is SQTIHQWPATLVQPVGSPLSLECTVEGTSNPNLYWYRQAAGRGLQLLFYSVGIGQISSEVPQNLSASRPQDRQFILSSKKLLLSDSGFYLCAYQGQQETQYFGPGTRLLVL.

This clone was recorded at least ten times. The chain joins TRBV20-1 to TRBJ2-7; D is unclear. V lost 0 bases, J lost 1 base, and 10 bases lay in between. In germline, CDR1 is DFQATT, CDR2 SNEGSKA (reference sequence). The CDR3 is made up of 14 amino acids. The CDR3 DNA is TGCAGTGCTAGAGATCGGAGCAGGTCCTACGAGCAGTACTTC. It specifies CSARDRSRSYEQYF.

This clone was picked up many times. The chain is built from TRBV6-1 and TRBJ2-7; tentative D call: TRBD1 (6 bases). Trimming left V 7 bases short and J 2 bases short, with 15 bases between. The germline gives CDR1 MNHNS, CDR2 SASEGT. The CDR3 runs to 14 residues. The DNA of the CDR3 is TGTGCCAGCACTTGGACAGACCGCCCCTACGAGCAGTACTTC. Amino acids: CASTWTDRPYEQYF.

In its sample, this clone was seen many times. Other nucleotide sequences in the sample specify the same CDR3. The chain carries TRBV7-9 and TRBJ2-3; D is uncertain. CDR1 and CDR2 (germline): SEHNR, FQNEAQ (reference sequence). Trimming took 1 base from V and 5 from J, leaving 10 bases between them. This CDR3 has 14 amino acids. The CDR3 is CASSLDGAGDTQYF. The CDR3 DNA reads TGTGCCAGCAGCTTAGACGGTGCCGGAGATACGCAGTATTTT.

This clone has at least ten counts. This may arise from a read error, as a much more abundant clone is one base away. Other DNA sequences in this specimen translate into the identical CDR3. V gene TRBV6-1 combines with J gene TRBJ2-3, with TRBD1 matching over 10 bases. CDR1 is MNHNS and CDR2 is SASEGT in the germline V gene. This CDR3 contains 15 residues. The CDR3 DNA sequence: TGTGCCAGCAGGGAAGGGGGACAGGGGAGAGACACGCAGTATTTT. Translating it yields CASREGGQGRDTQYF.

This clone was counted ten times or more. The V call is TRBV11-2, the J call TRBJ2-3; no clear D. The CDR3 runs to 15 residues. V shed 0 bases and J shed 1 base, with 8 bases lying between them. Germline-derived CDR1 and CDR2 are SGHAT and FQNNGV. CDR3 sequence (DNA): TGTGCCAGCAGCTTAGACTCTGTACGCACAGATACGCAGTATTTT. Protein: CASSLDSVRTDTQYF.

This clone was seen ten or more times. At the DNA level, this CDR3 is encoded by other sequences in the same sample as well. The genes are TRBV28 and TRBJ1-2; 7 bases agree with TRBD1. Germline loops: CDR1 MDHEN, CDR2 SYDVKM. With 6 bases clipped from V and 8 bases from J, the junction kept 9 bases outside the gene matches. This CDR3 is 13 amino acids long. CDR3 amino acids: CASRPDRVQGYTF. In DNA form, the CDR3 reads TGTGCCAGCAGGCCCGACAGGGTCCAGGGCTACACCTTC.

A word on this clone: A much bigger clone sits one base away, suggesting this may be a read error. Other DNA sequences in the sample encode the same CDR3. The chain links TRBV20-1 to TRBJ1-1, with 7 bases matching TRBD1. Trimming removed 0 bases from V and 9 bases from J; junction bases left unmatched: 4. In germline, CDR1 is DFQATT, CDR2 SNEGSKA (reference sequence). The CDR3 extends over 12 amino acids. CDR3 amino acids: CSARDGRGKAFF. CDR3 coding DNA: TGCAGTGCTAGAGATGGCAGGGGGAAAGCTTTCTTT.

This clone was detected many times. The chain uses TRBV4-1 and TRBJ2-5; perhaps TRBD2 as D (6 bases). Trimming left V 0 bases short and J 5 bases short, with 10 bases between. Germline V gene sequence: CDR1 MGHRA, CDR2 YSYEKL. The CDR3 contains 14 residues. The CDR3 loop is CASSQDSRGETQYF. The CDR3 DNA is TGCGCCAGCAGCCAAGACAGTCGGGGGGAGACCCAGTACTTC.